One sample yielded the 4 T cell receptor beta chains listed below, sequenced in a study of T-cell memory formation after mild COVID-19. In TCRdb, the 5' RACE reads were re-called with MiXCR into one record per CDR3 protein. The data show hundreds of thousands of distinct CDR3 sequences, approximately 21% seen once. Material: PBMCs or a T cell subset sorted from them (not recorded which). Every receptor here comes from an adult woman who had mild COVID-19 (a few samples of this study predate the infection). Cell type and time point are not known.

A few counts support this clonotype. The chain has TRBV5-1 and TRBJ1-6; D unresolved. V dropped 5 bases and J dropped 0 bases, with 12 bases sitting between them. Germline CDR1 SGHRS, CDR2 YFSETQ. This CDR3 region has 16 residues. The CDR3 DNA follows: TGCGCCAGCAGACTCTCGTCGAGCTCCTATAATTCACCCCTCCACTTT. Residues: CASRLSSSSYNSPLHF.

J is TRBJ1-1 and V is TRBV9; D may be TRBD1 (5 bases). V lost 0 bases, J lost 6 bases, and 12 bases lay in between. The germline V gene has CDR1 SGDLS and CDR2 YYNGEE. The CDR3 extends over 14 amino acids. CDR3 in DNA: TGTGCCAGCAGCGTAGACGGAGGGGTAGCTGAAGCTTTCTTT. It specifies CASSVDGGVAEAFF.

The sample holds many counts of this clonotype. This chain connects TRBV19 to TRBJ2-7; 10 bases agree with TRBD1. The CDR3 is 14 residues long. Losses at the gene ends were 5 bases for V and 2 bases for J; bases not matched to a gene: 3. Germline assignment: CDR1 LNHDA and CDR2 SQIVND (reference sequence). CDR3 coding DNA: TGTGCCAGTAGTGCGGGACAGGGGCCCTACGAGCAGTACTTC. Its translation: CASSAGQGPYEQYF.

The chain is built from TRBV2 and TRBJ2-4; 8 bases agree with TRBD1. The length of the CDR3 is 13 residues. Germline CDR1 is SNHLY and CDR2 is FYNNEI. With 3 bases clipped from V and 10 bases from J, the junction kept 5 bases outside the gene matches. DNA for the CDR3: TGTGCCAGCAGTGAGGACAGGGTCACAATTCAGTACTTC. Amino acids: CASSEDRVTIQYF.